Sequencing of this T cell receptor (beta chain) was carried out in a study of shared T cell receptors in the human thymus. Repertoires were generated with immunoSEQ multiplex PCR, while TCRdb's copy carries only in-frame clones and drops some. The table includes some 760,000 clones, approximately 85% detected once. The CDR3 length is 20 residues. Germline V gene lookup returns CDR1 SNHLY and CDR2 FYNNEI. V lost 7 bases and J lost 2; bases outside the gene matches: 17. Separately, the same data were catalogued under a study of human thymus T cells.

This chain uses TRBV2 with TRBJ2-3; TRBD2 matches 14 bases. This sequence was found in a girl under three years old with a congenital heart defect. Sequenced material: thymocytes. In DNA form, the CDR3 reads TGTGCCAGCATAATAGGTCGACTAGCGGGGGGGCAAGGAGACACAGATACGCAGTATTTT. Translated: CASIIGRLAGGQGDTDTQYF.